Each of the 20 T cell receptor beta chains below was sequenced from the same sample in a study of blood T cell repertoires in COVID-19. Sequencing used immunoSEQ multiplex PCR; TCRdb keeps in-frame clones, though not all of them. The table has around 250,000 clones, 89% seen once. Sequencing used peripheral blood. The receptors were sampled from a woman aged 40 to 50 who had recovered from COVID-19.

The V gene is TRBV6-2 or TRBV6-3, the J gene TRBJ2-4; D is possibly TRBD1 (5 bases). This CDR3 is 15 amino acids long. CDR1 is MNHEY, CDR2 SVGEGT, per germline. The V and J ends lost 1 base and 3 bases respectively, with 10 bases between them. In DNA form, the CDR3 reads TGTGCCAGCAGTTACTGGGGCCGCGACAAAAACATTCAGTACTTC. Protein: CASSYWGRDKNIQYF.

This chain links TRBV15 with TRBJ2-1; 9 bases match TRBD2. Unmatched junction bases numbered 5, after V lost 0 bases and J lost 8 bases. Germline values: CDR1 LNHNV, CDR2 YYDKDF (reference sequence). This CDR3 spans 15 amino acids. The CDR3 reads CATSREREGLYEQFF. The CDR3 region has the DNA TGTGCCACCAGCAGAGAGCGGGAGGGCCTCTATGAGCAGTTCTTC.

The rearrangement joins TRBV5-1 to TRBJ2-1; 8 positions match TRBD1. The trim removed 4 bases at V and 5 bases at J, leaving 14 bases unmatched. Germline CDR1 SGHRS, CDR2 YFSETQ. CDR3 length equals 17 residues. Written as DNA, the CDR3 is TGCGCCAGCAGCCTCCCAGCGACAGGGGCTTTAGACAATGAGCAGTTCTTC. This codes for CASSLPATGALDNEQFF.

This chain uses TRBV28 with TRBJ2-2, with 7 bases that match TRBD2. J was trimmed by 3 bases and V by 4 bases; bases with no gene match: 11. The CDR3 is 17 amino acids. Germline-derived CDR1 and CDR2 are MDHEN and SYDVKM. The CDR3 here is CASSSPPFGGYTGELFF. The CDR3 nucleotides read TGTGCCAGCAGTTCCCCCCCCTTCGGGGGGTACACCGGGGAGCTGTTTTTT.

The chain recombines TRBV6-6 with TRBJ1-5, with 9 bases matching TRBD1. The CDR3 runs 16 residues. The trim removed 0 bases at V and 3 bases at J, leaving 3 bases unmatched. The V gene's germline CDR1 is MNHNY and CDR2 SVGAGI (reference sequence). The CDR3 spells CASSYSGQGVNQPQHF. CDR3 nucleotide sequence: TGTGCCAGCAGTTACTCGGGACAGGGAGTCAATCAGCCCCAGCATTTT.

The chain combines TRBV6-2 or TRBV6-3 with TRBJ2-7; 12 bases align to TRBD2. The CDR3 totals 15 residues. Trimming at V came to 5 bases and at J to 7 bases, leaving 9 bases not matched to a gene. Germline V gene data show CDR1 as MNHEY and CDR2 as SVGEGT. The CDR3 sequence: CASSLAGGPAAEQYF. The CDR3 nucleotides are TGTGCCAGCAGTCTAGCGGGAGGGCCGGCGGCAGAGCAGTACTTC.

DNA for the CDR3: TGTGCCAGCAGCCCCGGAGGAGGGAGCTCCTACGAGCAGTACTTC. Translation: CASSPGGGSSYEQYF. This chain uses TRBV7-9 with TRBJ2-7; tentatively, D is TRBD2 (6 bases). The CDR3 is made up of 15 amino acids. Germline lookup yields CDR1 SEHNR and CDR2 FQNEAQ (reference sequence). V was trimmed by 5 bases and J by 0 bases, leaving 14 bases between them.

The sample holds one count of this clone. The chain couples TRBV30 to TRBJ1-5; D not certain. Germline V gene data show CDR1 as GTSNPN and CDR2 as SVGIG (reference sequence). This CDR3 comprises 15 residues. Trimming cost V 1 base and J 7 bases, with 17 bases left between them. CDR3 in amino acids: CAWSDPGLTLQPQHF. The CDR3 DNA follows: TGTGCCTGGAGTGACCCCGGCTTGACATTGCAGCCCCAGCATTTT.

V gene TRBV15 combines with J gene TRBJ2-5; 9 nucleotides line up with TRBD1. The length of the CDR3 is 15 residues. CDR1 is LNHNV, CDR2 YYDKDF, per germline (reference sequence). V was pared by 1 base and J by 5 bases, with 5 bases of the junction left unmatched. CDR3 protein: CATSRGTGVGETQYF. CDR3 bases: TGTGCCACCAGCAGAGGGACAGGGGTAGGGGAGACCCAGTACTTC.

The CDR3 region has the DNA TGTGCCAGCAGCTCCGGAGCTGATAGCACAGATACGCAGTATTTT. Its protein product is CASSSGADSTDTQYF. The genes are TRBV5-5 and TRBJ2-3; D gene ambiguous. CDR3 length: 15 amino acids. Germline V lookup: CDR1 SGHKS, CDR2 YYEKEE (reference sequence). The ends were cut back, 3 bases at V and 0 bases at J, with 11 bases in the middle.

The CDR3 region is CASSFVHGGGDTQYF. The CDR3 region has the DNA TGTGCCAGCAGCTTCGTCCACGGAGGTGGGGATACGCAGTATTTT. The V gene is TRBV7-9, the J gene TRBJ2-3; a possible D gene is TRBD2 (5 bases). The CDR3 contains 15 residues. Germline V gene data show CDR1 as SEHNR and CDR2 as FQNEAQ (reference sequence). The germline V and J ends were trimmed by 3 bases and 6 bases, with 16 bases remaining between them.

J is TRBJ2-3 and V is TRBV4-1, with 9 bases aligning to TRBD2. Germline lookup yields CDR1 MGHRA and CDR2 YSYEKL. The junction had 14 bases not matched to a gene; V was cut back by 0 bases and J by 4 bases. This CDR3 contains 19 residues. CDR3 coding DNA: TGCGCCAGCAGCCAAGAAGTAGCGGGAGTGAGTTGGCTGGCAGATACGCAGTATTTT. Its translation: CASSQEVAGVSWLADTQYF.

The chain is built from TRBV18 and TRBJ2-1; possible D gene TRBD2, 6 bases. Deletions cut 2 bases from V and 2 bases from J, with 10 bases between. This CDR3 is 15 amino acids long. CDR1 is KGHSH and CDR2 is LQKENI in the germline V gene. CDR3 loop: CASSPEAGAYNEQFF. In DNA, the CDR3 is TGTGCCAGCTCACCAGAAGCGGGTGCCTACAATGAGCAGTTCTTC.

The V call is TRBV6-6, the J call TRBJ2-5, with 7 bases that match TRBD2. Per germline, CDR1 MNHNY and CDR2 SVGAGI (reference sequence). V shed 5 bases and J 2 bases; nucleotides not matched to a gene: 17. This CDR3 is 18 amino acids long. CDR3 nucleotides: TGTGCCAGCAGTCACAAGGGAGCGGGAACTATGAAACAAGAGACCCAGTACTTC. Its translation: CASSHKGAGTMKQETQYF.

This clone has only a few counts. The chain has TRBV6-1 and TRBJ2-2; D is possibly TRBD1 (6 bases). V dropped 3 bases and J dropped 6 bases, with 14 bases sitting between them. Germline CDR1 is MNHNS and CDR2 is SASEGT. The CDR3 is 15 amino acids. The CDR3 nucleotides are TGTGCCAGCAGTGAGTCTACAGGGTGGGCCGGGGAGCTGTTTTTT. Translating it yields CASSESTGWAGELFF.

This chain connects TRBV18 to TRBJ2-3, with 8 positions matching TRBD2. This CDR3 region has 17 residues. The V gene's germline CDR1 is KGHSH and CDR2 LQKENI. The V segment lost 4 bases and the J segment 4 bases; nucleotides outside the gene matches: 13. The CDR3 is CASSLQTSVPISDTQYF. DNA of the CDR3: TGTGCCAGCTCACTTCAGACTAGCGTCCCTATATCAGATACGCAGTATTTT.

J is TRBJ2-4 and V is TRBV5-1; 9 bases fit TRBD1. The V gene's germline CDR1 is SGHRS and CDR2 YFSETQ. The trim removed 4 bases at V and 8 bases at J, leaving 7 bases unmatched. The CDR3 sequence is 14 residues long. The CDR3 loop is CASSKKQGADIQYF. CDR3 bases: TGCGCCAGCAGCAAGAAACAGGGGGCGGACATTCAGTACTTC.

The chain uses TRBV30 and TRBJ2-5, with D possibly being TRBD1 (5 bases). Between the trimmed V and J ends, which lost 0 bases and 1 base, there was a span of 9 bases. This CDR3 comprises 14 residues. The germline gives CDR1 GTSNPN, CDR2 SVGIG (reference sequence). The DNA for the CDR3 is TGTGCCTGGAGTGTAGGGGCTGGCCAAGAGACCCAGTACTTC. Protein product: CAWSVGAGQETQYF.

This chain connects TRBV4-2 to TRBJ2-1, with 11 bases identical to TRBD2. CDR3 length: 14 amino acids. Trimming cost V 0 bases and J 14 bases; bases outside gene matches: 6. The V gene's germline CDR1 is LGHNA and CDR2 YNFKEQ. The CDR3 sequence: CASSQDVTSGTKFF. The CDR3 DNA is TGTGCCAGCAGCCAAGATGTGACTAGCGGGACAAAGTTCTTC.

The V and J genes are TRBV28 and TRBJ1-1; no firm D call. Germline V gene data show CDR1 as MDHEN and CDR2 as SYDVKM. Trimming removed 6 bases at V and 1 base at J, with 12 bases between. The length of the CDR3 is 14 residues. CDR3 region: CASRPTRENTEAFF. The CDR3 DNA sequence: TGTGCCAGCAGACCCACCCGGGAGAACACTGAAGCTTTCTTT.